This passage covers 5 T cell receptor beta chains from one sample sequenced in a study of pediatric ulcerative colitis. Using immunoSEQ multiplex PCR, the repertoire was profiled, and TCRdb retains in-frame clones only, with some absent. The sample includes tens of thousands of clones, 65% to 80% of them seen just once. The rectum was sampled with one to two pinch biopsies at colonoscopy. Material for sequencing was gut tissue. The origin of the receptors is a boy younger than 18 with severe ulcerative colitis.

This chain uses TRBV5-6 with TRBJ2-5; D may be TRBD1 (6 bases). The CDR3 sequence is 13 residues long. V was clipped by 4 bases and J by 5 bases, with 12 bases between them. In germline, CDR1 is SGHDT, CDR2 YYEEEE. The CDR3 nucleotides are TGTGCCAGCAGCCCACAGGGAGTGGAGACCCAGTACTTC. This codes for CASSPQGVETQYF.

The rearrangement links TRBV4-1 to TRBJ2-4, with a tentative D call TRBD2 (7 bases). In germline, CDR1 is MGHRA, CDR2 YSYEKL. This CDR3 is built from 18 residues. V lost 4 bases, J lost 0 bases, and 19 bases lay in between. CDR3 DNA sequence: TGCGCCAGCAGCCCAGACAGTGGGGGGGCACTAGCCAAAAACATTCAGTACTTC. This translates into CASSPDSGGALAKNIQYF.

The V and J genes are TRBV4-1 and TRBJ2-3, with D perhaps being TRBD1 or TRBD2 (5 bases each). CDR3 length equals 19 residues. Germline V CDR1 and CDR2: MGHRA, YSYEKL. Trimming took off 3 bases at V and 1 base at J, with 23 bases between the two ends. This chain's CDR3 is CASSHLDGGGNRGTDTQYF. The DNA of the CDR3 is TGCGCCAGCAGCCACCTCGACGGTGGGGGTAATAGGGGCACAGATACGCAGTATTTT.

This clone showed up just once. This chain uses TRBV6-5 with TRBJ1-2; D ambiguous. V was clipped by 0 bases and J by 8 bases, with 16 bases between them. The germline V gene has CDR1 MNHEY and CDR2 SVGAGI. The CDR3 consists of 15 residues. The CDR3 region is CASSYSNLVRMGYTF. The CDR3 coding sequence is TGTGCCAGCAGTTACTCGAATTTGGTTAGAATGGGCTACACCTTC.

The gene calls are TRBV19 and TRBJ2-1; the match to TRBD1 covers 9 bases. Germline CDR1 LNHDA, CDR2 SQIVND (reference sequence). The CDR3 runs to 15 residues. V lost 6 bases to trimming and J lost 6 bases; unmatched junction nucleotides: 9. The CDR3 sequence: CASRPQRQGVNEQFF. The CDR3 nucleotides are TGTGCCAGTAGACCGCAGCGACAGGGGGTCAATGAGCAGTTCTTC.